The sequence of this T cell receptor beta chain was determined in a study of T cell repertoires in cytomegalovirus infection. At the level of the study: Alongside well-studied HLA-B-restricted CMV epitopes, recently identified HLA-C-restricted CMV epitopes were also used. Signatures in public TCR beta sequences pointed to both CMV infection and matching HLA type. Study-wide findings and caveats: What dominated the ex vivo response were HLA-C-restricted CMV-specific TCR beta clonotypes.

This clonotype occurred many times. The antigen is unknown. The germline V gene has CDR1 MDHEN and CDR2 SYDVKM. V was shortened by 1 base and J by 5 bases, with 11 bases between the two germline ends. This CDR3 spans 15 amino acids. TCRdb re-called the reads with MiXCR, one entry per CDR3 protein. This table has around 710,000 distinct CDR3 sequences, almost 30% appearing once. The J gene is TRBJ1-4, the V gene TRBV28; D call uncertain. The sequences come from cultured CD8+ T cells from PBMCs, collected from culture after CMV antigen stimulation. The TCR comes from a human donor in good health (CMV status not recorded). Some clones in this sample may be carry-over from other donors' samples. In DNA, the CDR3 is TGTGCCAGCAGTTTATATAGGGAGGGAAATGAAAAACTGTTTTTT. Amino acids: CASSLYREGNEKLFF.